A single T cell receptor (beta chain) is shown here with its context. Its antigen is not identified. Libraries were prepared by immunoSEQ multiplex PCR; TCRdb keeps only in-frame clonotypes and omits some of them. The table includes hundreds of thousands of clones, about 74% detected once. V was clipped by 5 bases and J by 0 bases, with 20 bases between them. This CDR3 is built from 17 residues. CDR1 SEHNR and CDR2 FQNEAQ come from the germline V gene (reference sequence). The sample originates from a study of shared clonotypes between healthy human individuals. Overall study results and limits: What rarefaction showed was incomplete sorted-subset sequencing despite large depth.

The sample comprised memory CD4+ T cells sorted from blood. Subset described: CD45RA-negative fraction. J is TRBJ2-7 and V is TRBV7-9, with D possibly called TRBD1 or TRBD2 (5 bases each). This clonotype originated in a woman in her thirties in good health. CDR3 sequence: CASSPTSGTVSSYEQYF. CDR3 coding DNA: TGTGCCAGCAGCCCCACGTCCGGGACGGTGAGCTCCTACGAGCAGTACTTC.